A selection of T cell receptor beta chains follows, all from one sample in a study of blood T cell repertoires in COVID-19. TCRdb's table, derived via immunoSEQ multiplex PCR, lists solely in-frame clones and lacks some. The sample lists some 110,000 clones; roughly four fifths were seen once. The specimen was peripheral blood. The receptors come from a woman aged 80 or over with active or convalescent COVID-19. CDR3s include the opening cysteine and the closing phenylalanine or tryptophan. Fields, in order: V gene, D gene, J gene, clone size, CDR3 DNA, CDR3 protein. The D gene is left open where the match is weak. Clone sizes are given selectively: once, few, many, or a class where the clone is expanded.

v_call: TRBV5-3
d_call: TRBD2
j_call: TRBJ2-3
clone_size: .
cdr3_nt: TGTGCCAGAAGCTCGAGGGAGGGGATCGCTCTTAAGGGGCCAGATACGCAGTATTTT
cdr3_aa: CARSSREGIALKGPDTQYF

v_call: TRBV2
d_call: .
j_call: TRBJ1-1
clone_size: .
cdr3_nt: TGTGCCAGCAGTGGTATCATTAGCGCTGAAGCTTTCTTT
cdr3_aa: CASSGIISAEAFF

v_call: TRBV27
d_call: TRBD1
j_call: TRBJ1-1
clone_size: .
cdr3_nt: TGTGCCAGCAGTTTCAGGACAGGGATTATGAACACTGAAGCTTTCTTT
cdr3_aa: CASSFRTGIMNTEAFF

v_call: TRBV28
d_call: .
j_call: TRBJ1-4
clone_size: .
cdr3_nt: TGTGCCCTAGGGTCCAGGGCTTTTACTAATGAAAAACTGTTTTTT
cdr3_aa: CALGSRAFTNEKLFF

v_call: TRBV13
d_call: .
j_call: TRBJ1-1
clone_size: few
cdr3_nt: TGTGCCAGCAGCCTACGACCCGGCAGGGGGAACACTGAAGCTTTCTTT
cdr3_aa: CASSLRPGRGNTEAFF

v_call: TRBV3-1/TRBV3-2
d_call: .
j_call: TRBJ2-7
clone_size: once
cdr3_nt: TGTGCCAGCAGCCGATCTCCGGGAGACTCCTACGAGCAGTACTTC
cdr3_aa: CASSRSPGDSYEQYF

v_call: TRBV7-9
d_call: TRBD2
j_call: TRBJ2-1
clone_size: .
cdr3_nt: TGTGCCAGCAGCTCCCGCCCCCTCTGGGCGGGGGAGTACAATGAGCAGTTCTTC
cdr3_aa: CASSSRPLWAGEYNEQFF

v_call: TRBV6-2/TRBV6-3
d_call: TRBD2
j_call: TRBJ2-1
clone_size: .
cdr3_nt: TGTGCCAGCAGTACGGGACTACACAATGAGCAGTTCTTC
cdr3_aa: CASSTGLHNEQFF

v_call: TRBV5-6
d_call: .
j_call: TRBJ1-1
clone_size: few
cdr3_nt: TGTGCCAGCAGCCCGGAGGGGTTTATGAACACTGAAGCTTTCTTT
cdr3_aa: CASSPEGFMNTEAFF

v_call: TRBV5-1
d_call: TRBD1
j_call: TRBJ1-6
clone_size: .
cdr3_nt: TGCGCCAGCAGCTTGACAGGGGGTTCACCCCTCCACTTT
cdr3_aa: CASSLTGGSPLHF

v_call: TRBV7-2
d_call: TRBD1
j_call: TRBJ1-6
clone_size: few
cdr3_nt: TGTGCCAGCAGCTTAGGGACAGGATTTAATTCACCCCTCCACTTT
cdr3_aa: CASSLGTGFNSPLHF

v_call: TRBV30
d_call: .
j_call: TRBJ2-3
clone_size: .
cdr3_nt: TGTGCCTGGGCCGAAGCCAAGCATACGCAGTATTTT
cdr3_aa: CAWAEAKHTQYF

v_call: TRBV14
d_call: .
j_call: TRBJ2-3
clone_size: once
cdr3_nt: TGTGCCAGCAGCCCGGGGACTTACACAGATACGCAGTATTTT
cdr3_aa: CASSPGTYTDTQYF

v_call: TRBV30
d_call: TRBD1
j_call: TRBJ1-3
clone_size: once
cdr3_nt: TGTGCCTGGAGCGGGGACAGGACGAAAAACACCATATATTTT
cdr3_aa: CAWSGDRTKNTIYF

v_call: TRBV5-1
d_call: .
j_call: TRBJ1-3
clone_size: .
cdr3_nt: TGCGCCAGCAGCCTAGCCGCCCGGACAGAGAAAGGAAACACCATATATTTT
cdr3_aa: CASSLAARTEKGNTIYF

v_call: TRBV18
d_call: .
j_call: TRBJ1-1
clone_size: .
cdr3_nt: TGTGCCAGCCAGGGGAACACTGAAGCTTTCTTT
cdr3_aa: CASQGNTEAFF

v_call: TRBV7-2
d_call: TRBD1
j_call: TRBJ1-2
clone_size: .
cdr3_nt: TGTGCCAGCAGCTTATATCTACGACAGGGGGGATTTGGCTACACCTTC
cdr3_aa: CASSLYLRQGGFGYTF

v_call: TRBV6-6
d_call: .
j_call: TRBJ2-2
clone_size: .
cdr3_nt: TGTGCCAGCAGTTACGTGGGGGCGCAGGCCGGGGAGCTGTTTTTT
cdr3_aa: CASSYVGAQAGELFF

v_call: TRBV29-1
d_call: TRBD1
j_call: TRBJ2-2
clone_size: .
cdr3_nt: TGCAGCGTGGGGGGACAGGGTAACACCGGGGAGCTGTTTTTT
cdr3_aa: CSVGGQGNTGELFF

v_call: TRBV18
d_call: TRBD1
j_call: TRBJ1-1
clone_size: .
cdr3_nt: TGTGCCAGCACTAGTGGGACAGTGATGAACACTGAAGCTTTCTTT
cdr3_aa: CASTSGTVMNTEAFF

v_call: TRBV4-3
d_call: .
j_call: TRBJ2-7
clone_size: once
cdr3_nt: TGCGCCAGCAGCCAAGATTGGAGGGGAGCCTACGAGCAGTACTTC
cdr3_aa: CASSQDWRGAYEQYF

v_call: TRBV5-1
d_call: TRBD1
j_call: TRBJ2-3
clone_size: .
cdr3_nt: TGCGCCAGCAGCTGGGGGACAGGGGGCGCGGATACGCAGTATTTT
cdr3_aa: CASSWGTGGADTQYF

v_call: TRBV5-1
d_call: .
j_call: TRBJ2-5
clone_size: .
cdr3_nt: TGCGCCAGCAGCTTGGCCCGGGGGACAGAGACCCAGTACTTC
cdr3_aa: CASSLARGTETQYF

v_call: TRBV30
d_call: TRBD2
j_call: TRBJ2-7
clone_size: .
cdr3_nt: TGTGCCCGTCGGACTAGCGGGAGCTACGAGCAGTACTTC
cdr3_aa: CARRTSGSYEQYF

v_call: TRBV4-3
d_call: TRBD1
j_call: TRBJ1-2
clone_size: .
cdr3_nt: TGCGCCAGCAGCCATCAAACAGGGGCAGAGGGATTGTATGGCTACACCTTC
cdr3_aa: CASSHQTGAEGLYGYTF

v_call: TRBV7-2
d_call: .
j_call: TRBJ1-5
clone_size: .
cdr3_nt: TGTGCCAGCAGCTTAGTGGCCAGGGCACAGCCCCAGCATTTT
cdr3_aa: CASSLVARAQPQHF

v_call: TRBV19
d_call: .
j_call: TRBJ2-5
clone_size: once
cdr3_nt: TGTGCCAGTAGTGTAGGGAGCCAAGAGACCCAGTACTTC
cdr3_aa: CASSVGSQETQYF

v_call: TRBV15
d_call: .
j_call: TRBJ2-2
clone_size: .
cdr3_nt: TGTGCCACCAGCAGAGATAGGGGGTCCGGGGAGCTGTTTTTT
cdr3_aa: CATSRDRGSGELFF

v_call: TRBV7-9
d_call: .
j_call: TRBJ2-5
clone_size: once
cdr3_nt: TGTGCCAGCAGCTTATACAGTCAAGAGACCCAGTACTTC
cdr3_aa: CASSLYSQETQYF

v_call: TRBV27
d_call: TRBD1
j_call: TRBJ2-5
clone_size: once
cdr3_nt: TGTGCCAGCAGGAAACAGGGGCCAGAGACCCAGTACTTC
cdr3_aa: CASRKQGPETQYF

v_call: TRBV19
d_call: .
j_call: TRBJ1-5
clone_size: few
cdr3_nt: TGTGCCAGTAGTGAACGGGAGGGCTTTCAGCCCCAGCATTTT
cdr3_aa: CASSEREGFQPQHF

v_call: TRBV6-5
d_call: TRBD1
j_call: TRBJ1-5
clone_size: .
cdr3_nt: TGTGCCAGCAGTCCCGGACAGGGATATCAGCCCCAGCATTTT
cdr3_aa: CASSPGQGYQPQHF

v_call: TRBV6-5
d_call: .
j_call: TRBJ1-3
clone_size: .
cdr3_nt: TGTGCCAGCAGTTATGCGACAGCTGGAAACACCATATATTTT
cdr3_aa: CASSYATAGNTIYF

v_call: TRBV15
d_call: TRBD1
j_call: TRBJ1-5
clone_size: .
cdr3_nt: TGTGCCACCCAGGGGGACGGGGGCAATCAGCCCCAGCATTTT
cdr3_aa: CATQGDGGNQPQHF

v_call: TRBV6-5
d_call: .
j_call: TRBJ1-1
clone_size: .
cdr3_nt: TGTGCCACCTGGCAGGGGTTCGCTGAAGCTTTCTTT
cdr3_aa: CATWQGFAEAFF

v_call: TRBV7-2
d_call: .
j_call: TRBJ1-3
clone_size: .
cdr3_nt: TGTGCCAGCAGCTCATTGGTGGCGGGGTCTGGAAACACCATATATTTT
cdr3_aa: CASSSLVAGSGNTIYF

v_call: TRBV29-1
d_call: .
j_call: TRBJ1-2
clone_size: .
cdr3_nt: TGCAGCGTTATAGGGGGTCAAGGTGGCTACACCTTC
cdr3_aa: CSVIGGQGGYTF

v_call: TRBV18
d_call: TRBD1
j_call: TRBJ1-5
clone_size: .
cdr3_nt: TGTGCCAGCTCACCCGACCCAGACAGGGGAGCTCAGCCCCAGCATTTT
cdr3_aa: CASSPDPDRGAQPQHF

v_call: TRBV27
d_call: TRBD1
j_call: TRBJ1-3
clone_size: .
cdr3_nt: TGTGCCAGCCGAGCTACAGGGGGCGTTTCGGGAAACACCATATATTTT
cdr3_aa: CASRATGGVSGNTIYF

v_call: TRBV6-2/TRBV6-3
d_call: .
j_call: TRBJ1-5
clone_size: once
cdr3_nt: TGTGCCAGCAGTTACGGAGGTCAGCCCCAGCATTTT
cdr3_aa: CASSYGGQPQHF

v_call: TRBV6-6
d_call: TRBD1
j_call: TRBJ2-3
clone_size: few
cdr3_nt: TGTGCCAGCAGCCCCCCAGGGGGCCGGACAGATACGCAGTATTTT
cdr3_aa: CASSPPGGRTDTQYF

v_call: TRBV30
d_call: .
j_call: TRBJ1-6
clone_size: .
cdr3_nt: TGTGCCTGGGTTACCGGACAGCGCAACTATAATTCACCCCTCCACTTT
cdr3_aa: CAWVTGQRNYNSPLHF

v_call: TRBV19
d_call: .
j_call: TRBJ2-1
clone_size: .
cdr3_nt: TGTGCCACCCCGTTTGGGACATGGGACAATGAGCAGTTCTTC
cdr3_aa: CATPFGTWDNEQFF

v_call: TRBV10-3
d_call: .
j_call: TRBJ1-1
clone_size: .
cdr3_nt: TGTGCCATCAGTGGACAAGACAGGTCGAACACTGAAGCTTTCTTT
cdr3_aa: CAISGQDRSNTEAFF

v_call: TRBV7-3
d_call: .
j_call: TRBJ2-1
clone_size: .
cdr3_nt: TGTGCCAGCAGCTTATCTGCCGGATGGCGGGATGCCGTCTTC
cdr3_aa: CASSLSAGWRDAVF

v_call: TRBV5-1
d_call: .
j_call: TRBJ1-1
clone_size: .
cdr3_nt: TGCGCCAGCAGTTATACGGGGATGCGGGGCACTGAAGCTTTCTTT
cdr3_aa: CASSYTGMRGTEAFF

v_call: TRBV2
d_call: .
j_call: TRBJ1-2
clone_size: .
cdr3_nt: TGTGCCAGCCGGTTACGGGGGGGGAAGAGTGGCTACACCTTC
cdr3_aa: CASRLRGGKSGYTF

v_call: TRBV28
d_call: TRBD1
j_call: TRBJ1-2
clone_size: few
cdr3_nt: TGTGCCAGCACCGGACAGGGGGCCCAAAACTATGGCTACACCTTC
cdr3_aa: CASTGQGAQNYGYTF

v_call: TRBV10-3
d_call: TRBD2
j_call: TRBJ2-5
clone_size: .
cdr3_nt: TGTGCCATCAGTCGGACTAGCGGGGGGGAGGTTGAGACCCAGTACTTC
cdr3_aa: CAISRTSGGEVETQYF